The sequence of this T cell receptor (beta chain) was determined in a study of identical twins. This clonotype appeared a few times. What it recognizes is unknown. Findings of the study overall: Out-of-frame alpha sequences that twins shared showed excess low generation probability. Cord blood's abundant beta clonotypes had fewer insertions, unlike memory repertoires.

The germline CDR1 and CDR2 sequences are SGHRS and YFSETQ. V lost 4 bases to trimming and J lost 7 bases, with 18 bases between them. This CDR3 region has 15 residues. In TCRdb, the 5' RACE reads were re-called with MiXCR into one record per CDR3 protein. The data show approximately 220,000 distinct CDR3 sequences, with approximately 7.9% seen just once and around 5.4% held by the top ten. This same sample was also part of a study on yellow fever vaccine responses in identical twins.

Input material: CD8+ T cells sorted from blood. This TCR came from a woman aged 18-30 years in good health. This chain links TRBV5-1 with TRBJ2-4, with D possibly TRBD1 on 7 matching bases. CDR3 residues: CASSPPVAGGNIQYF. The CDR3 coding sequence is TGCGCCAGCAGCCCCCCGGTCGCAGGGGGGAACATTCAGTACTTC.